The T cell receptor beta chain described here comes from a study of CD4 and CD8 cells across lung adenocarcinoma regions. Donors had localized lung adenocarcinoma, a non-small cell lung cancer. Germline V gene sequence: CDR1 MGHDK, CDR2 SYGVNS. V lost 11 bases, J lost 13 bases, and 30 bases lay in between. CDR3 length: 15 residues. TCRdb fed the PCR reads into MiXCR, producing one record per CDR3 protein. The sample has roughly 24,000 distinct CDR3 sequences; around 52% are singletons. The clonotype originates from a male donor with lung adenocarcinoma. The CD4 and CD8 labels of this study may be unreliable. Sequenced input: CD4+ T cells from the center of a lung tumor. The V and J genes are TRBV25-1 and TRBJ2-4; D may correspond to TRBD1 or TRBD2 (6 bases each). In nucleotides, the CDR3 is TGTGCCGGCGGGGTCGGGGGCCGCGGCCAAGCCACCCAGTACTTC. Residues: CAGGVGGRGQATQYF.